The 24 T cell receptor beta chains listed next were all sequenced from one sample in a study of T-cell memory formation after mild COVID-19. TCRdb re-analysed the 5' RACE reads in MiXCR, keeping a single row per CDR3 protein. In the table there are 65,000 to 95,000 distinct CDR3 sequences, 13% of which are singletons. The sample taken for sequencing was PBMCs or a T cell subset sorted from them (not recorded which). The receptors derive from a man between 18 and 35 years old who had mild COVID-19 (a few samples of this study predate the infection). Cell type and time point are not known.

The chain joins TRBV7-8 to TRBJ2-1, with D possibly TRBD2 on 5 matching bases. The CDR3 consists of 12 residues. Deletions cut 4 bases from V and 9 bases from J, with 10 bases between. Germline V gene lookup returns CDR1 SGHVS and CDR2 FQNEAQ. CDR3 nucleotides: TGTGCCAGCAGCTCTCTAGAGGGTGAGCAGTTCTTC. It encodes CASSSLEGEQFF.

The chain carries TRBV12-3 or TRBV12-4 and TRBJ1-5, with D possibly being TRBD1 (5 bases). V lost 6 bases and J 15 bases, leaving 21 bases between the germline ends. This CDR3 has 13 residues. The CDR3 spells CASSNFRDGGGHF. The DNA of the CDR3 is TGTGCCAGCAGCAACTTCCGGGACGGAGGCGGGCATTTT.

The chain joins TRBV6-5 to TRBJ1-2; D gene ambiguous. Trimming cost V 5 bases and J 0 bases, with 7 bases left between them. Per the germline V gene, CDR1 is MNHEY and CDR2 is SVGAGI. The CDR3 sequence is 13 residues long. The CDR3 DNA is TGTGCCAGCAGTGGCCAAGCTAACTATGGCTACACCTTC. Translation gives CASSGQANYGYTF.

This clonotype was counted many times. Here the CDR3 reads CASSLVGAWETQYF. CDR3 coding DNA: TGTGCCAGCAGTTTAGTCGGTGCTTGGGAGACCCAGTACTTC. The V call is TRBV12-3 or TRBV12-4, the J call TRBJ2-5; D gene ambiguous. The CDR3 covers 14 residues. Trimming took off 1 base at V and 5 bases at J, with 11 bases between the two ends.

The rearrangement links TRBV12-3 or TRBV12-4 to TRBJ2-3, with 12 nucleotides matching TRBD2. J was trimmed by 4 bases and V by 6 bases; bases with no gene match: 8. The CDR3 length is 16 residues. The CDR3 sequence is CASSLRLAGESDTQYF. The CDR3 DNA follows: TGTGCCAGCAGCCTGAGACTAGCGGGGGAATCAGATACGCAGTATTTT.

This clonotype was picked up a small number of times. The chain joins TRBV4-1 to TRBJ2-5; D uncertain. The CDR3 contains 16 residues. V dropped 1 base and J dropped 4 bases, with 16 bases sitting between them. CDR1 MGHRA and CDR2 YSYEKL come from the germline V gene. The CDR3 DNA is TGCGCCAGCAGCCAAGTAGGTAGCAGGATAGGAGAGACCCAGTACTTC. It codes for CASSQVGSRIGETQYF.

The sample holds one count of this clonotype. The V and J genes are TRBV20-1 and TRBJ1-1; no clear D gene. CDR1 DFQATT and CDR2 SNEGSKA come from the germline V gene (reference sequence). The CDR3 spans 15 residues. The V end lost 3 bases, the J end lost 3 bases, and 17 bases lay between the germline ends. Here the CDR3 reads CSASKAGIPYTEAFF. CDR3 nucleotides: TGCAGTGCTAGCAAAGCCGGGATACCATACACTGAAGCTTTCTTT.

The chain couples TRBV4-3 to TRBJ1-2, with D perhaps matching TRBD1 (5 bases). This CDR3 has 15 amino acids. Deletions cut 7 bases from V and 3 bases from J, with 18 bases between. Germline V gene lookup returns CDR1 LGHNA and CDR2 YSLEER. The CDR3 nucleotides are TGCGCCAGCACCCCCGGGGCTTCCCCCCACTATGGCTACACCTTC. Translating gives CASTPGASPHYGYTF.

The chain couples TRBV6-5 to TRBJ1-1; D gene unclear. The CDR3 runs to 15 residues. Germline V gene lookup returns CDR1 MNHEY and CDR2 SVGAGI. Trimming shortened V by 6 bases and J by 2 bases, and 16 bases separated the two germline ends. CDR3 DNA: TGTGCCAGCAGACCCCTCGGGCAGGCAAACACTGAAGCTTTCTTT. It yields the protein CASRPLGQANTEAFF.

The chain joins TRBV25-1 to TRBJ2-2; tentative D call: TRBD1 (5 bases). The V and J ends lost 1 base and 6 bases respectively, with 6 bases between them. Germline CDR1 reads MGHDK; CDR2 reads SYGVNS. There are 13 residues in the CDR3. Written as DNA, the CDR3 is TGTGCCAGCAGTGAATCCAGGGCCGGGGAGCTGTTTTTT. Translation: CASSESRAGELFF.

The rearrangement joins TRBV29-1 to TRBJ1-2; 7 nucleotides line up with TRBD1. V lost 0 bases, J lost 5 bases, and 3 bases stayed unmatched. Looked up from germline, CDR1 is SQVTM and CDR2 is ANQGSEA. The CDR3 extends over 13 amino acids. The DNA of the CDR3 is TGCAGCGTTGAAGAGCCAGGGGGATATGGCTACACCTTC. Encoded protein: CSVEEPGGYGYTF.

The chain employs TRBV2 and TRBJ2-3; D possibly corresponds to TRBD2 (6 bases). CDR1 and CDR2 from the germline V gene are SNHLY and FYNNEI. Between the trimmed V and J ends, which lost 6 bases and 0 bases, there was a span of 13 bases. The CDR3 is 15 amino acids. The DNA of the CDR3 is TGTGCCAGCAGCAATGGGGCGGGGAGCACAGATACGCAGTATTTT. Protein: CASSNGAGSTDTQYF.

The chain has TRBV4-1 and TRBJ1-5, with D possibly being TRBD1 (5 bases). This CDR3 has 15 residues. The ends were cut back, 3 bases at V and 4 bases at J, with 13 bases in the middle. Germline V gene data show CDR1 as MGHRA and CDR2 as YSYEKL. CDR3 amino acids: CASSHAGVGNQPQHF. CDR3 in DNA: TGCGCCAGCAGCCATGCGGGGGTAGGAAATCAGCCCCAGCATTTT.

This clonotype came up a few times. This chain connects TRBV12-3 or TRBV12-4 to TRBJ2-2; D is uncertain. The CDR3 is 13 amino acids. Trimming left V 5 bases short and J 6 bases short, with 10 bases between. In DNA, the CDR3 is TGTGCCAGCAGTCCCCCCCCGGCCGGGGAGCTGTTTTTT. Its translation: CASSPPPAGELFF.

This clonotype occurred a few times. V gene TRBV14 combines with J gene TRBJ2-2; D is uncertain. This CDR3 contains 18 residues. CDR1 is SGHDN and CDR2 is FVKESK in the germline V gene. V was cut by 3 bases and J by 0 bases, with 17 bases left in between. CDR3 protein: CASSQESTRRSNTGELFF. DNA for the CDR3: TGTGCCAGCAGCCAGGAATCCACTCGACGGTCGAACACCGGGGAGCTGTTTTTT.

This clonotype was observed a handful of times. The chain links TRBV7-2 to TRBJ2-3; 9 nucleotides match TRBD1. Losses at the gene ends were 5 bases for V and 3 bases for J; bases not matched to a gene: 6. Germline assignment: CDR1 SGHTA and CDR2 FQGNSA. The CDR3 is 15 residues long. The CDR3: CASSPGTGRTDTQYF. As DNA, the CDR3 is TGTGCCAGCAGCCCGGGGACAGGGCGGACAGATACGCAGTATTTT.

The chain joins TRBV12-3 or TRBV12-4 to TRBJ2-3; D is ambiguous. Trimming removed 3 bases from V and 0 bases from J, with 10 bases in between. The length of the CDR3 is 15 residues. The CDR3 loop is CASSLTEPSTDTQYF. CDR3 bases: TGTGCCAGCAGTTTGACTGAGCCTAGCACAGATACGCAGTATTTT.

This clonotype was seen many times. The V gene is TRBV7-3, the J gene TRBJ2-2; 10 bases line up with TRBD2. Germline CDR1 and CDR2: SGHTA and FQGTGA. The trim removed 2 bases at V and 4 bases at J, leaving 1 base unmatched. The CDR3 extends over 15 amino acids. In DNA, the CDR3 is TGTGCCAGCAGCTTACTAGCGGGGGCCACCGGGGAGCTGTTTTTT. Translating gives CASSLLAGATGELFF. Filled out from reference TRBV7-3 and TRBJ2-2, the complete variable domain reads GAGVSQTPSNKVTEKGKYVELRCDPISGHTALYWYRQSLGQGPEFLIYFQGTGAADDSGLPNDRFFAVRPEGSVSTLKIQRTERGDSAVYLCASSLLAGATGELFFGEGSRLTVL.

This chain joins TRBV4-1 and TRBJ1-5; D is perhaps TRBD1 (5 bases). Germline CDR1 and CDR2: MGHRA and YSYEKL. This CDR3 is built from 18 residues. V shed 3 bases and J shed 0 bases, with 18 bases lying between them. CDR3 nucleotide sequence: TGCGCCAGCAGCCACTTTGGGACCGGAGTTTATAGCAATCAGCCCCAGCATTTT. Amino acid sequence: CASSHFGTGVYSNQPQHF.

This clonotype was seen only a few times. The chain couples TRBV12-3 or TRBV12-4 to TRBJ1-2; D is perhaps TRBD1 (6 bases). Trimming stripped 5 bases from V and 3 bases from J, with 13 bases between. This CDR3 is 14 amino acids long. CDR3 loop: CASSPGQPYYGYTF. CDR3 bases: TGTGCCAGCAGTCCCGGACAGCCGTACTATGGCTACACCTTC.

This clonotype was picked up a small number of times. V is TRBV6-5 and J is TRBJ2-1, with D tentatively TRBD1 (5 bases). The V end lost 6 bases, the J end lost 6 bases, and 9 bases lay between the germline ends. The CDR3 runs to 12 residues. Per the germline V gene, CDR1 is MNHEY and CDR2 is SVGAGI. CDR3 nucleotides: TGTGCCAGCAGCCTCGACAGCAATGAGCAGTTCTTC. Protein: CASSLDSNEQFF.

V gene TRBV29-1 combines with J gene TRBJ2-1; 7 bases line up with TRBD1. The length of the CDR3 is 14 residues. Germline V gene sequence: CDR1 SQVTM, CDR2 ANQGSEA. The V and J ends lost 8 bases and 8 bases, in that order; junction bases with no gene match: 15. The CDR3 region has the DNA TGCAGCTCTATCCAGGGGGTCAAAAACGATGAGCAGTTCTTC. It encodes CSSIQGVKNDEQFF.

V usage is TRBV5-1 and J usage is TRBJ2-1; 10 bases are a match to TRBD2. Germline V gene lookup returns CDR1 SGHRS and CDR2 YFSETQ. After removal of 1 base from V and 3 bases from J, the junction contained 7 bases not matched to a gene. The CDR3 is made up of 17 amino acids. CDR3: CASSLWASGGLYNEQFF. The CDR3 DNA sequence: TGCGCCAGCAGCTTGTGGGCTAGCGGGGGTCTCTACAATGAGCAGTTCTTC.

The chain recombines TRBV13 with TRBJ2-2; D is possibly TRBD1 (5 bases). The CDR3 covers 14 residues. The ends were cut back, 0 bases at V and 7 bases at J, with 9 bases in the middle. Germline CDR1 reads PRHDT; CDR2 reads FYEKMQ (reference sequence). CDR3 coding DNA: TGTGCCAGCAGCTTAGGCCTCAGGGTCGGGGAGCTGTTTTTT. It codes for CASSLGLRVGELFF.